The 18 T cell receptor beta chains reported below all come from one sample, sequenced in a study of shared clonotypes between healthy human individuals. The method was immunoSEQ multiplex PCR; TCRdb's version includes in-frame clones alone and lacks a portion of them. Seen here are about 690,000 clones, roughly 91% observed once, and the top ten hold 34%. Sequenced: memory CD8+ T cells from PBMCs. Regarding subset: CD45RO+ cells pooled with CCR7-negative TemRA cells. The source is a man between 18 and 29 years old in good health. Some clones in this sample may be carry-over from other donors' samples.

The V gene is TRBV28, the J gene TRBJ2-7; D uncertain. Germline CDR1 reads MDHEN; CDR2 reads SYDVKM. This CDR3 is 14 amino acids long. V lost 0 bases, J lost 6 bases, and 12 bases lay in between. The CDR3 reads CASSLCLEGCEQYF. CDR3 coding DNA: TGTGCCAGCAGTTTATGCTTAGAAGGCTGCGAGCAGTACTTC.

V gene TRBV27 combines with J gene TRBJ2-2, with D unresolved. Germline V gene sequence: CDR1 MNHEY, CDR2 SMNVEV (reference sequence). The ends were cut back, 2 bases at V and 8 bases at J, with 12 bases in the middle. This CDR3 is built from 14 residues. This CDR3 is CASSLTLNPGELFF. As DNA, the CDR3 is TGTGCCAGCAGTTTAACCTTGAACCCTGGGGAGCTGTTTTTT.

This clone was observed a single time. In nucleotides, the CDR3 is TGTGCCAGCAGCCAAGTGACTAGCGGGAGGGGATACTACGAGCAGTACTTC. The encoded protein is CASSQVTSGRGYYEQYF. V and J are TRBV4-2 and TRBJ2-7; TRBD2 aligns across 14 bases. Germline lookup yields CDR1 LGHNA and CDR2 YNFKEQ. Trimming took 1 base from V and 3 from J; bases not matched to a gene: 5. The CDR3 extends over 17 amino acids.

This clone was recorded once. The V gene is TRBV18, the J gene TRBJ2-1; a weak D match, TRBD1 (6 bases). V gave up 3 bases and J gave up 1 base, with 10 bases separating them. This CDR3 region has 15 residues. The germline V gene encodes CDR1 KGHSH and CDR2 LQKENI. In DNA form, the CDR3 reads TGTGCCAGCTCACCCCCAGGGGCTTCCTACAATGAGCAGTTCTTC. As protein: CASSPPGASYNEQFF.

The J gene is TRBJ1-1, the V gene TRBV6-5; D perhaps matches TRBD1 (5 bases). Per the germline V gene, CDR1 is MNHEY and CDR2 is SVGAGI. Trimming removed 2 bases from V and 6 bases from J, with 10 bases in between. The CDR3 is made up of 13 amino acids. CDR3 DNA sequence: TGTGCCAGCAGTTACAGGGGATCCCCTGAAGCTTTCTTT. It encodes CASSYRGSPEAFF.

The CDR3 region has the DNA TGCGCCAGCAGCTTCCTCTCGGGGAATGAGCAGTTCTTC. Its translation is CASSFLSGNEQFF. The V call is TRBV5-1, the J call TRBJ2-1; possibly TRBD2 for D (5 bases). Between the trimmed V and J ends, which lost 2 bases and 7 bases, there was a span of 10 bases. CDR3 length: 13 residues. Germline CDR1 is SGHRS and CDR2 is YFSETQ. The entire variable domain, with the rest obtained from reference TRBV5-1 and TRBJ2-1, is as follows: KAGVTQTPRYLIKTRGQQVTLSCSPISGHRSVSWYQQTPGQGLQFLFEYFSETQRNKGNFPGRFSGRQFSNSRSEMNVSTLELGDSALYLCASSFLSGNEQFFGPGTRLTVL.

The rearrangement links TRBV28 to TRBJ1-1; 9 bases align to TRBD1. Trimming took 6 bases from V and 3 from J; bases not matched to a gene: 5. The CDR3 length is 14 residues. Germline lookup yields CDR1 MDHEN and CDR2 SYDVKM. DNA of the CDR3: TGTGCCAGCAGCGTAGGACAGGGGTACACTGAAGCTTTCTTT. Translating it yields CASSVGQGYTEAFF.

The V gene is TRBV2, the J gene TRBJ2-5, with TRBD1 matching 10 bases. In germline, CDR1 is SNHLY, CDR2 FYNNEI. The CDR3 sequence is 14 residues long. The V gene end was trimmed by 6 bases and the J gene end by 3 bases; junction bases not matched to a gene: 4. CDR3 nucleotide sequence: TGTGCCAGCAGGGCGACAGGGGGCAAAGAGACCCAGTACTTC. It encodes CASRATGGKETQYF.

The chain recombines TRBV7-9 with TRBJ1-1; D might be TRBD1 (5 bases). Germline assignment: CDR1 SEHNR and CDR2 FQNEAQ (reference sequence). The CDR3 is 13 residues long. V was shortened by 5 bases and J by 1 base, with 8 bases between the two germline ends. The CDR3 DNA sequence: TGTGCCAGCAGCGCGGGACCGAACACTGAAGCTTTCTTT. Translation: CASSAGPNTEAFF.

This clone was recorded a few times. The chain employs TRBV7-2 and TRBJ1-1; 8 nucleotides align to TRBD1. The V and J ends lost 5 bases and 0 bases, in that order; junction bases with no gene match: 5. There are 15 residues in the CDR3. Germline-derived CDR1 and CDR2 are SGHTA and FQGNSA. CDR3 residues: CASSTRTGMNTEAFF. The CDR3 region has the DNA TGTGCCAGCAGCACCAGGACAGGGATGAACACTGAAGCTTTCTTT.

The chain links TRBV4-1 to TRBJ2-7; the match to TRBD1 covers 9 bases. The CDR3 has 17 amino acids. V lost 0 bases, J lost 3 bases, and 9 bases stayed unmatched. CDR1 is MGHRA, CDR2 YSYEKL, per germline. In nucleotides, the CDR3 is TGCGCCAGCAGCCAAGACCCAAACGGACAGGGGTTCTACGAGCAGTACTTC. This sequence encodes CASSQDPNGQGFYEQYF.

This clone was recorded only once. The gene calls are TRBV4-1 and TRBJ2-2; 10 bases fit TRBD1. V shed 5 bases and J 9 bases; nucleotides not matched to a gene: 9. CDR3 length: 15 residues. CDR1 is MGHRA and CDR2 is YSYEKL in the germline V gene. CDR3 protein: CASSSPGQGHRELFF. The CDR3 nucleotides read TGCGCCAGCAGCTCACCGGGACAGGGGCACCGGGAGCTGTTTTTT.

J is TRBJ1-1 and V is TRBV4-1; 11 bases match TRBD1. Germline-derived CDR1 and CDR2 are MGHRA and YSYEKL. The V gene end was trimmed by 4 bases and the J gene end by 4 bases; junction bases not matched to a gene: 5. The CDR3 contains 15 residues. In DNA, the CDR3 is TGCGCCAGCAGCCCATTCGGGACAGGGGGCACTGAAGCTTTCTTT. Translating it yields CASSPFGTGGTEAFF.

The V gene is TRBV7-9, the J gene TRBJ2-1; 10 bases match TRBD1. V lost 8 bases and J lost 7; bases outside the gene matches: 11. Per germline, CDR1 SEHNR and CDR2 FQNEAQ (reference sequence). CDR3 length: 15 residues. CDR3 sequence reads: CASEVRDRGSNEQFF. Here the CDR3 DNA reads TGTGCCAGCGAGGTTCGGGACAGGGGTAGTAATGAGCAGTTCTTC.

V and J are TRBV7-6 and TRBJ2-1; D perhaps matches TRBD1 (5 bases). This CDR3 has 15 amino acids. V was cut by 5 bases and J by 5 bases, with 16 bases left in between. Germline lookup yields CDR1 SGHVS and CDR2 FNYEAQ. The CDR3 loop is CASSPGLGWDNEQFF. The CDR3 nucleotides read TGTGCCAGCAGCCCAGGGCTAGGCTGGGACAATGAGCAGTTCTTC.

V usage is TRBV9 and J usage is TRBJ2-7; unclear D gene. Between the trimmed V and J ends, which lost 4 bases and 0 bases, there was a span of 11 bases. From germline, CDR1 is SGDLS and CDR2 YYNGEE. CDR3 size: 14 residues. CDR3 DNA: TGTGCCAGCAGCATAGGGAAGGGCTCCTACGAGCAGTACTTC. As protein: CASSIGKGSYEQYF.

The table lists this clone with a few counts. The chain couples TRBV7-3 to TRBJ1-1, with TRBD1 as a possible D gene (5 bases). Per germline, CDR1 SGHTA and CDR2 FQGTGA. With 2 bases removed from V and 7 bases from J, the gap between germline ends came to 11 bases. The CDR3 length is 13 residues. In DNA form, the CDR3 reads TGTGCCAGCAGCTTACGATTCGGGGGTGAAGCTTTCTTT. This sequence encodes CASSLRFGGEAFF.

As regards this clone: This specimen includes other DNA sequences encoding the same CDR3. The chain employs TRBV9 and TRBJ2-7, with D perhaps TRBD1 (6 bases). The germline V and J ends were trimmed by 2 bases and 0 bases, with 9 bases remaining between them. There are 14 residues in the CDR3. Per germline, CDR1 SGDLS and CDR2 YYNGEE. The chain's CDR3 is CASSVGDISYEQYF. In nucleotides, the CDR3 is TGTGCCAGCAGCGTGGGGGACATCTCCTACGAGCAGTACTTC.